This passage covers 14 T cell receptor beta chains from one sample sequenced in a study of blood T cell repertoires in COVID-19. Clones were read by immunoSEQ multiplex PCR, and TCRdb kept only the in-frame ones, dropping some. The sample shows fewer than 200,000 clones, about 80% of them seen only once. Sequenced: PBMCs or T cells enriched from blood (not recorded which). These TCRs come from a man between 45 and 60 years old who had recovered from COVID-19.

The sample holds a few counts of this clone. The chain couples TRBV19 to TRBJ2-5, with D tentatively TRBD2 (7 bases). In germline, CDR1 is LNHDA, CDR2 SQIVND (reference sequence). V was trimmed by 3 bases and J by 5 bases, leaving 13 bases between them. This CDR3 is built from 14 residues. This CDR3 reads CASSITGGWETQYF. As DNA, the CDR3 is TGTGCCAGTAGTATTACGGGGGGCTGGGAGACCCAGTACTTC.

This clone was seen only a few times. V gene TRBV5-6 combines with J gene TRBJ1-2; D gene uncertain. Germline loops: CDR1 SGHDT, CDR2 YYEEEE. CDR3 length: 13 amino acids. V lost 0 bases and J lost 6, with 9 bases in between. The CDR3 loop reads CASSLVAGHGYTF. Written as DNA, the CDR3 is TGTGCCAGCAGCTTGGTGGCGGGCCATGGCTACACCTTC.

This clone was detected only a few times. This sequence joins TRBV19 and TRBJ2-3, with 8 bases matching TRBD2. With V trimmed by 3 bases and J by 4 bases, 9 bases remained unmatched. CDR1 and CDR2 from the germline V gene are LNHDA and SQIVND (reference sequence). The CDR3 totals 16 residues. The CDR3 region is CASSIPPGAGADTQYF. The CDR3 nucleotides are TGTGCCAGTAGTATCCCGCCCGGAGCGGGGGCAGATACGCAGTATTTT.

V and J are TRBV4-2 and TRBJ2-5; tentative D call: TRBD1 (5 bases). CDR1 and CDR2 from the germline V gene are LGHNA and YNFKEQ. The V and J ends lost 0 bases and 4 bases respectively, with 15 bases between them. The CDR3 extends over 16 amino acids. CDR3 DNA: TGTGCCAGCAGCCAAGATCGAGGCAGGGAACGAGAGACCCAGTACTTC. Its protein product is CASSQDRGRERETQYF.

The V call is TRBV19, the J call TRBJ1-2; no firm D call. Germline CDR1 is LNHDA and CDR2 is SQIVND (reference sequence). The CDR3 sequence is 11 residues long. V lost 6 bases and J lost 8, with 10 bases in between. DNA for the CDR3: TGTGCCAGTAGGCAGGATCGGGGCTACACCTTC. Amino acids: CASRQDRGYTF.

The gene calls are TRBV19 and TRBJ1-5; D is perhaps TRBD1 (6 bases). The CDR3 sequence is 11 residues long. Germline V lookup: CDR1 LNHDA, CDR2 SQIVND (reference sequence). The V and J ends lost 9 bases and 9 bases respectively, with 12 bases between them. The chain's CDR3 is CASSGGRPQHF. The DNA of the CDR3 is TGTGCCAGCTCGGGGGGCCGGCCCCAGCATTTT.

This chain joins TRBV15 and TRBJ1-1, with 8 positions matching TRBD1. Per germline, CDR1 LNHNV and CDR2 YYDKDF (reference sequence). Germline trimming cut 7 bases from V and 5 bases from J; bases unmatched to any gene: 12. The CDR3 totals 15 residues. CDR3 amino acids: CATKTLTGVWTEAFF. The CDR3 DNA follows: TGTGCCACCAAAACCCTGACAGGGGTATGGACTGAAGCTTTCTTT.

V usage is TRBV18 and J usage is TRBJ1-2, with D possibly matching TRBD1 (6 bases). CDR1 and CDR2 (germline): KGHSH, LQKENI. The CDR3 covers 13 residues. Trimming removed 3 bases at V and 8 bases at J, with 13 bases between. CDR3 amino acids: CASSPSGGEGYTF. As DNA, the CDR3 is TGTGCCAGCTCACCCAGTGGGGGCGAGGGCTACACCTTC.

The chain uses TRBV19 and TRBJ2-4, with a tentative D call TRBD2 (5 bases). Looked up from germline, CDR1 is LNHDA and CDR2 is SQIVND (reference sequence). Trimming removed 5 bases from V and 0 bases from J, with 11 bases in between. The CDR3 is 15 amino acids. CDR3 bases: TGTGCCAGTAGTGACGGAGCGGTAGCCAAAAACATTCAGTACTTC. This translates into CASSDGAVAKNIQYF.

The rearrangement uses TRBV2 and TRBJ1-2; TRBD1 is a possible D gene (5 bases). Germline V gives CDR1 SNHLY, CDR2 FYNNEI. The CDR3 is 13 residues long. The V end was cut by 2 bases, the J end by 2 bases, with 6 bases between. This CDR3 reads CASSEWGNYGYTF. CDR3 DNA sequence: TGTGCCAGCAGTGAATGGGGCAACTATGGCTACACCTTC.

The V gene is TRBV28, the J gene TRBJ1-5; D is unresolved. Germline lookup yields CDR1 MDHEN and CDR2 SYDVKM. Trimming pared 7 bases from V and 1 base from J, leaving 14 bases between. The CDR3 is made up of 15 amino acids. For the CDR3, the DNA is TGTGCCAGCACTCCGAGGTTACGCAGCAATCAGCCCCAGCATTTT. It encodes CASTPRLRSNQPQHF.

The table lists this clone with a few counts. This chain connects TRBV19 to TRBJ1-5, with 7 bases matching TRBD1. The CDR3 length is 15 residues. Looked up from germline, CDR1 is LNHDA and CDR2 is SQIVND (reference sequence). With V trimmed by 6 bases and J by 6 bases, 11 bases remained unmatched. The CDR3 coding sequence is TGTGCCAGTAGCTCGACAGGGCGAGTCGGTCAGCCCCAGCATTTT. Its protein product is CASSSTGRVGQPQHF.

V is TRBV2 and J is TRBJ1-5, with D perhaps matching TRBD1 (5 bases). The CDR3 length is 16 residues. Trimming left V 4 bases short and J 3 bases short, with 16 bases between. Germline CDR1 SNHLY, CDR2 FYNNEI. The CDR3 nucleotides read TGTGCCAGCAGTGGCGGGGCGGGGCGGGTCAATCAGCCCCAGCATTTT. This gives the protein CASSGGAGRVNQPQHF.

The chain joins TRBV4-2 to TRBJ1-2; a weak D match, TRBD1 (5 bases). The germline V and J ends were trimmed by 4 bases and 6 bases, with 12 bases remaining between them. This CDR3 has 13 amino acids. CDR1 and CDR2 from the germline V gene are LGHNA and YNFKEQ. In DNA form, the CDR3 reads TGTGCCAGCAGCCTTAGGGGCGACGATGGCTACACCTTC. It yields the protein CASSLRGDDGYTF.